This is a list of T cell receptor beta chains from one sample in a study of cytomegalovirus exposure and HLA in healthy donors. Measured with immunoSEQ multiplex PCR; TCRdb has only the in-frame clones, and not every one. The repertoire includes about 150,000 clones, roughly nine tenths of them detected once, and about 10% sits in the top ten. The material sequenced was PBMCs. All receptors derive from a woman between 18 and 30 years old in good health and CMV-seropositive. Both conserved end residues are part of each CDR3. Each record gives: clone size, D gene, V gene, J gene, CDR3 protein, CDR3 DNA. A D gene is named only where the DNA matches it firmly. Clone size is given for some rows only: seen once, a few or many times, or a class if the clone is expanded.

>-|TRBD1|TRBV29-1|TRBJ2-1
CSGGTALFNEQFF
TGCAGCGGTGGGACAGCCCTTTTCAATGAGCAGTTCTTC
>-|-|TRBV7-3|TRBJ1-3
CASSPSSGNTIYF
TGTGCCAGCTCTCCGTCCTCTGGAAACACCATATATTTT
>-|TRBD1|TRBV7-9|TRBJ2-7
CASSPQGAAYEQYF
TGTGCCAGCAGCCCACAGGGGGCGGCGTACGAGCAGTACTTC
>-|-|TRBV4-2|TRBJ1-1
CASSQDRLADTEAFF
TGTGCCAGCAGCCAAGATCGTCTGGCAGACACTGAAGCTTTCTTT
>-|TRBD2|TRBV7-3|TRBJ2-1
CASSLERGGYNEQFF
TGTGCCAGCAGCTTAGAGCGGGGGGGCTACAATGAGCAGTTCTTC
>-|-|TRBV5-8|TRBJ1-5
CASSLGPRAAQPQHF
TGTGCCAGCAGCTTGGGTCCCAGAGCGGCTCAGCCCCAGCATTTT
>-|-|TRBV5-1|TRBJ2-1
CASSLAGTDYNEQFF
TGCGCCAGCAGCTTGGCCGGGACTGACTACAATGAGCAGTTCTTC
>-|-|TRBV6-5|TRBJ1-1
CASSYGPGTEAFF
TGTGCCAGCAGTTACGGTCCGGGGACTGAAGCTTTCTTT
>-|-|TRBV2|TRBJ2-7
CASSSSTHEQYF
TGTGCCAGCAGCTCATCGACTCACGAGCAGTACTTC
>once|TRBD1|TRBV28|TRBJ1-2
CASSLCHRYRGTYYGYTF
TGTGCCAGCAGTTTATGCCATCGTTACAGGGGGACTTACTATGGCTACACCTTC
>-|TRBD1|TRBV19|TRBJ2-7
CASSLRSGGPISYEQYF
TGTGCCAGTAGTCTCCGCTCAGGGGGCCCTATCTCCTACGAGCAGTACTTC
>-|TRBD1|TRBV28|TRBJ2-7
CASSSDRGMDEQYF
TGTGCCAGCAGTTCAGACAGGGGAATGGACGAGCAGTACTTC
>-|TRBD1|TRBV27|TRBJ1-6
CASTHPGQGYSPLHF
TGTGCCAGCACGCATCCGGGACAGGGGTATTCACCCCTCCACTTT
>-|-|TRBV18|TRBJ2-7
CASSPGAGGYEQYF
TGTGCCAGCTCACCAGGGGCAGGGGGGTACGAGCAGTACTTC
>-|TRBD2|TRBV5-5|TRBJ2-5
CASTPGILAGIETQYF
TGTGCCAGCACCCCAGGGATCCTAGCGGGGATAGAGACCCAGTACTTC
>-|-|TRBV9|TRBJ2-3
CASSVGQGVRTDTQYF
TGTGCCAGCAGCGTTGGCCAAGGGGTGAGAACAGATACGCAGTATTTT
>-|TRBD2|TRBV5-1|TRBJ2-1
CASSIRTSGGNEQFF
TGCGCCAGCAGCATAAGAACTAGCGGGGGGAATGAGCAGTTCTTC
>once|-|TRBV4-1|TRBJ2-7
CASSQEAASYEQYF
TGCGCCAGCAGCCAAGAGGCGGCCTCCTACGAGCAGTACTTC
>-|-|TRBV5-6|TRBJ2-7
CASSFLGPYEQYF
TGTGCCAGCAGCTTCCTTGGGCCCTACGAGCAGTACTTC
>-|-|TRBV4-1|TRBJ2-5
CASSLWGVETQYF
TGTGCCAGCAGCTTGTGGGGGGTCGAGACCCAGTACTTC
>-|-|TRBV28|TRBJ1-6
CASSLTGNSPLHF
TGTGCCAGCAGCTTGACGGGTAATTCACCCCTCCACTTT
>-|TRBD2|TRBV28|TRBJ2-7
CASSLGGLANEQYF
TGTGCCAGCAGTTTGGGGGGACTAGCGAACGAGCAGTACTTC
>-|-|TRBV28|TRBJ2-1
CASSFAAQEDEQFF
TGTGCCAGCAGTTTTGCCGCTCAGGAAGATGAGCAGTTCTTC
>-|-|TRBV28|TRBJ2-7
CASRRVDYEQYF
TGTGCCAGCAGGCGGGTAGACTACGAGCAGTACTTC
>few|TRBD1|TRBV7-9|TRBJ1-2
CASSSGTVYYGYTF
TGTGCCAGCAGCTCCGGGACAGTCTACTATGGCTACACCTTC
>-|TRBD1|TRBV29-1|TRBJ1-5
CSVTQGDQPQHF
TGCAGCGTTACGCAGGGGGATCAGCCCCAGCATTTT
>-|TRBD1|TRBV4-3|TRBJ1-1
CASSQDPAGGFDTEAFF
TGCGCCAGCAGCCAAGATCCGGCAGGGGGCTTCGACACTGAAGCTTTCTTT
>-|TRBD2|TRBV6-1|TRBJ2-3
CASSNGGARDTQYF
TGTGCCAGCAGTAACGGGGGGGCAAGAGATACGCAGTATTTT
>once|TRBD2|TRBV25-1|TRBJ2-1
CASSDAAGGGLEEQFF
TGTGCCAGCAGTGATGCTGCGGGGGGGGGCCTTGAGGAGCAGTTCTTC
>-|-|TRBV30|TRBJ1-1
CAWSARVGTEAFF
TGTGCCTGGAGTGCGCGGGTGGGAACTGAAGCTTTCTTT
>-|-|TRBV28|TRBJ1-6
CASSLSDSWDSPLHF
TGTGCCAGCAGTTTATCCGACAGTTGGGATTCACCCCTCCACTTT
>-|-|TRBV29-1|TRBJ2-7
CSVVEDYSYEQYF
TGCAGCGTTGTGGAGGACTACTCCTACGAGCAGTACTTC
>-|TRBD1|TRBV11-2|TRBJ2-2
CASSSVDRAKLFF
TGTGCCAGCAGCTCGGTGGACAGGGCGAAGCTGTTTTTT
>-|-|TRBV4-1|TRBJ1-1
CASSPIQTVGGAFF
TGCGCCAGCAGCCCGATACAGACTGTCGGGGGGGCTTTCTTT
>-|TRBD1|TRBV30|TRBJ2-1
CAWRTGQVNEQFF
TGTGCCTGGAGGACGGGACAGGTCAATGAGCAGTTCTTC
>-|-|TRBV4-3|TRBJ1-3
CASSQDGSSGNTIYF
TGCGCCAGCAGCCAAGATGGTAGCTCTGGAAACACCATATATTTT
>-|TRBD1|TRBV19|TRBJ2-7
CASSISGQTYEQYF
TGTGCCAGTAGTATATCGGGACAGACCTACGAGCAGTACTTC
>-|-|TRBV6-5|TRBJ1-2
CASSTRTRYYTF
TGTGCCAGCAGTACCCGGACTCGTTACTACACCTTC
>once|TRBD2|TRBV4-3|TRBJ2-2
CASSQLAGDPGELFF
TGCGCCAGCAGCCAACTAGCGGGGGACCCCGGGGAGCTGTTTTTT
>-|TRBD1|TRBV19|TRBJ2-1
CASSAGTGAYNEQFF
TGTGCCAGTAGTGCCGGGACAGGGGCCTACAATGAGCAGTTCTTC
>-|-|TRBV27|TRBJ1-2
CASSLDNRNYGYTF
TGTGCCAGCAGTTTAGACAACCGTAACTATGGCTACACCTTC
>-|-|TRBV30|TRBJ1-1
CASNRVNTEAFF
TGTGCCTCTAACAGGGTGAACACTGAAGCTTTCTTT
>-|-|TRBV7-9|TRBJ2-5
CASSFLGAQETQYF
TGTGCCAGCAGCTTTCTTGGGGCCCAAGAGACCCAGTACTTC
>-|-|TRBV18|TRBJ2-5
CASSPRLSVQETQYF
TGTGCCAGCTCACCGCGGCTCTCGGTCCAAGAGACCCAGTACTTC